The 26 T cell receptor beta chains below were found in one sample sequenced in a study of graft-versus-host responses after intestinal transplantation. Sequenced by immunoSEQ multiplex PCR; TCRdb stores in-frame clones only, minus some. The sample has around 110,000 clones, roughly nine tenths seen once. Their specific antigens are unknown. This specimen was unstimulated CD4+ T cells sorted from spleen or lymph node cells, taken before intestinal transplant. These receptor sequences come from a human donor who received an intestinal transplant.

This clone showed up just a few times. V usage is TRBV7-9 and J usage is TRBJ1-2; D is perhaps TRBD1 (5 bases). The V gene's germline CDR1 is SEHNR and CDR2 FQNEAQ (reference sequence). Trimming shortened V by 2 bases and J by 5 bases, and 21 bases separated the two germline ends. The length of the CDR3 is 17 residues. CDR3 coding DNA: TGTGCCAGCAGCTTAAAGAGGGGAGGAGGCAGCTTATATGGCTACACCTTC. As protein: CASSLKRGGGSLYGYTF.

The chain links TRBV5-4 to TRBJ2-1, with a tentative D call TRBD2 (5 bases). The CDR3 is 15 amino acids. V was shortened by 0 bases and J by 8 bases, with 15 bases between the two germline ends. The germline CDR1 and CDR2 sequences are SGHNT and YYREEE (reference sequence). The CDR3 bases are TGTGCCAGCAGCTTGGATTGGAAACGGGGTGATGAGCAGTTCTTC. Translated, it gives CASSLDWKRGDEQFF.

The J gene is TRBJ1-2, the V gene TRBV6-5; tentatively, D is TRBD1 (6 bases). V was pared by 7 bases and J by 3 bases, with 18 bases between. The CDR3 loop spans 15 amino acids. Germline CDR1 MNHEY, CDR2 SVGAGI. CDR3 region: CASTLQRGGHYGYTF. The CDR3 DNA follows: TGTGCCAGCACCCTCCAACGTGGGGGCCACTATGGCTACACCTTC.

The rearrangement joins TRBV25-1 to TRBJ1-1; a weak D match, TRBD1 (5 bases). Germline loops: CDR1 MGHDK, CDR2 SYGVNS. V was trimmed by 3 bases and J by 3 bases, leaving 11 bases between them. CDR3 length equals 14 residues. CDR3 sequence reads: CASSEGQLHTEAFF. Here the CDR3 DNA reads TGTGCCAGCAGTGAGGGGCAGCTCCACACTGAAGCTTTCTTT.

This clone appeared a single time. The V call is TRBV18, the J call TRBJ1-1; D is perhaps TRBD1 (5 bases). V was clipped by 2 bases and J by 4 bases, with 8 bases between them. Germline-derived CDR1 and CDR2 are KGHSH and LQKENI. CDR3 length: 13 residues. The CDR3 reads CASSPGGSTEAFF. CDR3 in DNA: TGTGCCAGCTCACCAGGGGGGAGCACTGAAGCTTTCTTT.

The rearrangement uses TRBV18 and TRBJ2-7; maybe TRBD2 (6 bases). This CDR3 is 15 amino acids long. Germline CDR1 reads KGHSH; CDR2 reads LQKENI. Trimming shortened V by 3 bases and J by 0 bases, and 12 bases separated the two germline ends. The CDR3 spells CASSPTGDLSYEQYF. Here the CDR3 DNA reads TGTGCCAGCTCACCTACGGGGGATCTCTCCTACGAGCAGTACTTC.

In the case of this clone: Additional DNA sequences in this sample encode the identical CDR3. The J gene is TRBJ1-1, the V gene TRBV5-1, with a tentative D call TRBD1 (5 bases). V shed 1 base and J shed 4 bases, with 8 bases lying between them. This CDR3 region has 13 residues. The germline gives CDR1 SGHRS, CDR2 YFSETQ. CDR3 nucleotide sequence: TGCGCCAGCAGCTTGCAGGGAGGCACTGAAGCTTTCTTT. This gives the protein CASSLQGGTEAFF. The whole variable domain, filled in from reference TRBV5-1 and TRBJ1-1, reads KAGVTQTPRYLIKTRGQQVTLSCSPISGHRSVSWYQQTPGQGLQFLFEYFSETQRNKGNFPGRFSGRQFSNSRSEMNVSTLELGDSALYLCASSLQGGTEAFFGQGTRLTVV.

In DNA form, the CDR3 reads TGTGCCAGCACCTCCCCCTCAGGGGCACAGGGTAGGATCTACGAGCAGTACTTC. Protein product: CASTSPSGAQGRIYEQYF. This chain links TRBV7-9 with TRBJ2-7, with a weak D call TRBD1 (6 bases). The CDR3 is 18 amino acids. Trimming left V 7 bases short and J 3 bases short, with 28 bases between. CDR1 and CDR2 (germline): SEHNR, FQNEAQ (reference sequence).

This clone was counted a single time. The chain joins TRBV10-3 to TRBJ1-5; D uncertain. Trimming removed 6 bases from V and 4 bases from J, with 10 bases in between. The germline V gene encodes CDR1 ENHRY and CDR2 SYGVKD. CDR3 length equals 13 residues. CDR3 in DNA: TGTGCCATCAGGGACTCGGAGAATCAGCCCCAGCATTTT. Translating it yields CAIRDSENQPQHF.

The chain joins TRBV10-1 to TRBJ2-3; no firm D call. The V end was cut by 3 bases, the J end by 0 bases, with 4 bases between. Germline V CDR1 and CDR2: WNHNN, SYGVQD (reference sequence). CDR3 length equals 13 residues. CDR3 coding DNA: TGCGCCAGCAGTGAATCTAGCACAGATACGCAGTATTTT. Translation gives CASSESSTDTQYF.

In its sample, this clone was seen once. The CDR3, as DNA: TGTGCCAGCAGCTTGACAGTTGACACTGAAGCTTTCTTT. It yields the protein CASSLTVDTEAFF. The gene calls are TRBV11-3 and TRBJ1-1; D might be TRBD1 (5 bases). Trimming took off 3 bases at V and 3 bases at J, with 8 bases between the two ends. This CDR3 comprises 13 residues. Germline CDR1 reads SGHNT; CDR2 reads YENEEA.

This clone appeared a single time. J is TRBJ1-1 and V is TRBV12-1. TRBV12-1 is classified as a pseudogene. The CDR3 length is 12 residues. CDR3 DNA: TGTGCCAGGGAGACGAGGGACACTGAAGCTTTCTTT. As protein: CARETRDTEAFF.

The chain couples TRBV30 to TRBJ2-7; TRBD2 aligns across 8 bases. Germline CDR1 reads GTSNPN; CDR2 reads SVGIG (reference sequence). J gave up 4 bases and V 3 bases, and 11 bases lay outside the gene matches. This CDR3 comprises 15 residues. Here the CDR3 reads CAWRDPGLGGYEQYF. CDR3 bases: TGTGCCTGGAGGGATCCGGGACTAGGGGGATACGAGCAGTACTTC.

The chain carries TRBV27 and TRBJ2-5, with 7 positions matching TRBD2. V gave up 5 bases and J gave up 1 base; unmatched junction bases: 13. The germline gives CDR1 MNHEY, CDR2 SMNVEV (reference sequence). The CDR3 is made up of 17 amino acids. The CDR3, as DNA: TGTGCCAGCAGTGAGGGGCCAGCGGGGCGAACCCAAGAGACCCAGTACTTC. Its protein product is CASSEGPAGRTQETQYF.

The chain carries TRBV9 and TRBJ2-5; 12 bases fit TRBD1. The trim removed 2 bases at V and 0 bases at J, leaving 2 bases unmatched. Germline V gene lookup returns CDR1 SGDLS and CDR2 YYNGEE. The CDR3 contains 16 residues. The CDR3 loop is CASSVGQGAYQETQYF. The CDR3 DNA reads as TGTGCCAGCAGCGTGGGACAGGGGGCGTACCAAGAGACCCAGTACTTC. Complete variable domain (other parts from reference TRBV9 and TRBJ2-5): DSGVTQTPKHLITATGQRVTLRCSPRSGDLSVYWYQQSLDQGLQFLIQYYNGEERAKGNILERFSAQQFPDLHSELNLSSLELGDSALYFCASSVGQGAYQETQYFGPGTRLLVL.

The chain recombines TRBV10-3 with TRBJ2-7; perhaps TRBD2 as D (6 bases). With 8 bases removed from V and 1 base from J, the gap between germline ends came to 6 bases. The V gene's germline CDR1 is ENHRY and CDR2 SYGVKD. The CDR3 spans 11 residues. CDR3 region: CAIGTSYEQYF. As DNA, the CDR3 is TGTGCCATCGGGACTTCCTACGAGCAGTACTTC.

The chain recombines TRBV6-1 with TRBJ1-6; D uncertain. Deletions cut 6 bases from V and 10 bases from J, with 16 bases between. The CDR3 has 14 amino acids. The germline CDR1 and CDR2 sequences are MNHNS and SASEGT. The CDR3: CASREFSVRSPLHF. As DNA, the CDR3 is TGTGCCAGCAGGGAGTTTTCGGTCCGATCACCCCTCCACTTT.

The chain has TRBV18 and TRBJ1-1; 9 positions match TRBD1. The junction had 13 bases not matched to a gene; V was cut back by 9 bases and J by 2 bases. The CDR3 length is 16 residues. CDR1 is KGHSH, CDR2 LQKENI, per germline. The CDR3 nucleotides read TGTGCCAGTACGGCACAGGGGGCATCCTCAAACACTGAAGCTTTCTTT. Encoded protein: CASTAQGASSNTEAFF.

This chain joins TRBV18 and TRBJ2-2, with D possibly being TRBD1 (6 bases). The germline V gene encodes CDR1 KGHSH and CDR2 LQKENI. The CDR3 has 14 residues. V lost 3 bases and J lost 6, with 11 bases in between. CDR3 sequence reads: CASSPPTGPGELFF. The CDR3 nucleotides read TGTGCCAGCTCACCGCCTACAGGGCCCGGGGAGCTGTTTTTT.

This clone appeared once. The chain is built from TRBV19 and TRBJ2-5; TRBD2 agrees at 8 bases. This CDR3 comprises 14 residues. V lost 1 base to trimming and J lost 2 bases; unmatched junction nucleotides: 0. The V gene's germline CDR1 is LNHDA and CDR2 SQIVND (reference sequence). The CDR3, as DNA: TGTGCCAGTAGTATAGCGGGGGGGCAAGAGACCCAGTACTTC. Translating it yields CASSIAGGQETQYF.

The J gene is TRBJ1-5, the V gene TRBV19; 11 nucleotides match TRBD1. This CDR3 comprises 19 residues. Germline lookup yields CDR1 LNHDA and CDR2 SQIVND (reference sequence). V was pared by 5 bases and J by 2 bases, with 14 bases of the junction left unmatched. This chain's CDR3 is CASSPGSGQGASGNQPQHF. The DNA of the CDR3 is TGTGCCAGTAGTCCGGGTTCCGGACAGGGGGCGAGTGGCAATCAGCCCCAGCATTTT.

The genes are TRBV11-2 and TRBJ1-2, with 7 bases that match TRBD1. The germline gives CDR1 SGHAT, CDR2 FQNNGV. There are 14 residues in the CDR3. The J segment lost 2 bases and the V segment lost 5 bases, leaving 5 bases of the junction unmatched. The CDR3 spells CASSTPDRNYGYTF. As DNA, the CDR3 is TGTGCCAGCAGCACCCCGGACAGGAACTATGGCTACACCTTC.

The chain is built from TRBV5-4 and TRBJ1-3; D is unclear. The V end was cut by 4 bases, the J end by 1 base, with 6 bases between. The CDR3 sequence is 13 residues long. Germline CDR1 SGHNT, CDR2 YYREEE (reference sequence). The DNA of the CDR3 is TGTGCCAGCAGCCAGAATTCTGGAAACACCATATATTTT. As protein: CASSQNSGNTIYF.

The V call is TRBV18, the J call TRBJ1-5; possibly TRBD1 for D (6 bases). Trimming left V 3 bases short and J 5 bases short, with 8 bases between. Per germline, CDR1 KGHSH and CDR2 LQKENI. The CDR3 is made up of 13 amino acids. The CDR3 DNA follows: TGTGCCAGCTCACCCCACAGGGATCAGCCCCAGCATTTT. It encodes CASSPHRDQPQHF.

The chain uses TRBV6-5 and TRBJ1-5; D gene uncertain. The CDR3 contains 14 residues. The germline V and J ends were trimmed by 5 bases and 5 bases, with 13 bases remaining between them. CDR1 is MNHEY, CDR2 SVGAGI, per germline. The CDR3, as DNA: TGTGCCAGCAGTCTTTCGAGGACTTATCAGCCCCAGCATTTT. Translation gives CASSLSRTYQPQHF.

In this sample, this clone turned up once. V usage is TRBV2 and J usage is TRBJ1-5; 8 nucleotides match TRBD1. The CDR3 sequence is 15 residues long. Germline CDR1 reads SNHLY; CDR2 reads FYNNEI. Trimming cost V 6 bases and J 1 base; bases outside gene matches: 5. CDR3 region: CASRSDRGSNQPQHF. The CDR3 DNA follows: TGTGCCAGCAGGAGCGACAGGGGAAGCAATCAGCCCCAGCATTTT.